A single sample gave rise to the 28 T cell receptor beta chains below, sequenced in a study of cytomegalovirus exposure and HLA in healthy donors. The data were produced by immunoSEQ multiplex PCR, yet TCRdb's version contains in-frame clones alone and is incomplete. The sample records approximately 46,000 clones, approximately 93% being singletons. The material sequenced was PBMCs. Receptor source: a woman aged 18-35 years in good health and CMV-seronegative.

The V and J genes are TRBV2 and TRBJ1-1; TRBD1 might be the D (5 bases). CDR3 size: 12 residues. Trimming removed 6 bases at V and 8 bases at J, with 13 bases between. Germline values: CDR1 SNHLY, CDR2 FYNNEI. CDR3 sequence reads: CASRGDYREAFF. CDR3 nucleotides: TGTGCCAGCAGGGGGGACTACAGGGAAGCTTTCTTT.

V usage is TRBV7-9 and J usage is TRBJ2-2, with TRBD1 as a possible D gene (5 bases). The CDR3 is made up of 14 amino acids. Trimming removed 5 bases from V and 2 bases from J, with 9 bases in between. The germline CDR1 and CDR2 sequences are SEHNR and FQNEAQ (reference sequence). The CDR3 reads CASSPTGNTGELFF. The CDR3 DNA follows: TGTGCCAGCAGCCCAACAGGCAACACCGGGGAGCTGTTTTTT. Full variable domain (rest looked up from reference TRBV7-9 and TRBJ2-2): DTGVSQNPRHKITKRGQNVTFRCDPISEHNRLYWYRQTLGQGPEFLTYFQNEAQLEKSRLLSDRFSAERPKGSFSTLEIQRTEQGDSAMYLCASSPTGNTGELFFGEGSRLTVL.

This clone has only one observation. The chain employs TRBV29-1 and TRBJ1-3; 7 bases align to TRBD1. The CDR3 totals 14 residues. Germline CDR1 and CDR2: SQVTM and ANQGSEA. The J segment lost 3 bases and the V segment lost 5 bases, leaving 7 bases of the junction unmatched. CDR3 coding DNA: TGCAGCGTTACAGGGGTTAATGATGGAAACACCATATATTTT. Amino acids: CSVTGVNDGNTIYF.

The DNA for the CDR3 is TGCAGCGTGCCGGGACAGCTGAACACTGAAGCTTTCTTT. It yields the protein CSVPGQLNTEAFF. This chain uses TRBV29-1 with TRBJ1-1; 7 bases line up with TRBD1. CDR3 length equals 13 residues. Trimming removed 6 bases from V and 0 bases from J; junction bases left unmatched: 4. Germline V gives CDR1 SQVTM, CDR2 ANQGSEA.

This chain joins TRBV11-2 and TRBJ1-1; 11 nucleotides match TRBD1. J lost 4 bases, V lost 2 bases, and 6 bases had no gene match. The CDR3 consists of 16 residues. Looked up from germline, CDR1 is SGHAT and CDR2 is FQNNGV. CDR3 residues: CASSLRTGGATTEAFF. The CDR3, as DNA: TGTGCCAGCAGCTTAAGGACAGGGGGCGCAACCACTGAAGCTTTCTTT.

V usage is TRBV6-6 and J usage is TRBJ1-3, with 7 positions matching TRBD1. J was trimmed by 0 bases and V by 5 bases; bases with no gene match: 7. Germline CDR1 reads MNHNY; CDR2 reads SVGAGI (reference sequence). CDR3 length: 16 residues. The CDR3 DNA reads TGTGCCAGCAGTCCGGGACAGAGCAGCTCTGGAAACACCATATATTTT. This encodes CASSPGQSSSGNTIYF.

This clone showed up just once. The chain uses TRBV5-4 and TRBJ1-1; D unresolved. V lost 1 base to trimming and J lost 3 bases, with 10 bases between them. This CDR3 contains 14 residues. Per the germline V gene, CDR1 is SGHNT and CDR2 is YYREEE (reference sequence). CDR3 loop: CASSLTPVDTEAFF. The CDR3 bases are TGTGCCAGCAGCTTGACTCCTGTTGACACTGAAGCTTTCTTT.

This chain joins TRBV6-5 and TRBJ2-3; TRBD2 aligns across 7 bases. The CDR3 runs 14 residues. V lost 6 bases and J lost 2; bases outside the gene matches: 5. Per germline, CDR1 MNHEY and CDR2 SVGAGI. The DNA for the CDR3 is TGTGCCAGCAGACCGGGGGGAGCCACAGATACGCAGTATTTT. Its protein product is CASRPGGATDTQYF.

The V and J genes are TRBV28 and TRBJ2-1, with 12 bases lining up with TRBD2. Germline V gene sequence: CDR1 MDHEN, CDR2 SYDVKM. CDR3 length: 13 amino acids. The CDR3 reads CATLAGGPNEQFF. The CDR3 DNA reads TGTGCGACTCTAGCGGGAGGGCCAAATGAGCAGTTCTTC.

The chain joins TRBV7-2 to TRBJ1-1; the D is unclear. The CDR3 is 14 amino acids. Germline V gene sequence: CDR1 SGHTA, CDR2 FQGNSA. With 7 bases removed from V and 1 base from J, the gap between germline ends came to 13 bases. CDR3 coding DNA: TGTGCCAGCACCCGACGAGGGTCGAACACTGAAGCTTTCTTT. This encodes CASTRRGSNTEAFF.

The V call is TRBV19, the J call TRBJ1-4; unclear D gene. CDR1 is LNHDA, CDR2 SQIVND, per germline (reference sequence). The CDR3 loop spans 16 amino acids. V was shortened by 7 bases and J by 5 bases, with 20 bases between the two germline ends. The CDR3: CASTSNGKAKNEKLFF. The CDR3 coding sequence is TGTGCCAGTACCTCCAACGGGAAGGCTAAAAATGAAAAACTGTTTTTT.

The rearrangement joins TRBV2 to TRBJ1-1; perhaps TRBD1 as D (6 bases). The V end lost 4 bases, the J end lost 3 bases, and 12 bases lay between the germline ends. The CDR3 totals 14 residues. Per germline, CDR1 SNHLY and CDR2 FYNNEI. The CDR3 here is CASSVQGGDTEAFF. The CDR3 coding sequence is TGTGCCAGCAGTGTACAGGGAGGGGACACTGAAGCTTTCTTT.

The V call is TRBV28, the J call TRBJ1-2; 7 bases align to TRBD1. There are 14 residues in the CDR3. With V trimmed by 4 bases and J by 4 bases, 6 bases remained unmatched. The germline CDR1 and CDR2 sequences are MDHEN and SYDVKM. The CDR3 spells CASSSGQALYGYTF. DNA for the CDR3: TGTGCCAGCAGTTCTGGACAGGCCCTCTATGGCTACACCTTC.

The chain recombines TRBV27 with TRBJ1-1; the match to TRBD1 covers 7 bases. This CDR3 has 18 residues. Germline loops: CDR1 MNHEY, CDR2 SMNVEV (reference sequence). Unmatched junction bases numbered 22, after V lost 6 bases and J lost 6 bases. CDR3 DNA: TGTGCCAGCAGCCTTATCGCAGAGACAGGGCCCCTTGTCTCTGAAGCTTTCTTT. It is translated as CASSLIAETGPLVSEAFF.

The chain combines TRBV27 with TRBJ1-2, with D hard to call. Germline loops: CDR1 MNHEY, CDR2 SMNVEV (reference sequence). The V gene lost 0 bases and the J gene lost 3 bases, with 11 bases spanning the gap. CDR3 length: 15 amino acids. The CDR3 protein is CASSLSRVSYYGYTF. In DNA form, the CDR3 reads TGTGCCAGCAGTTTATCACGGGTCAGCTACTATGGCTACACCTTC.

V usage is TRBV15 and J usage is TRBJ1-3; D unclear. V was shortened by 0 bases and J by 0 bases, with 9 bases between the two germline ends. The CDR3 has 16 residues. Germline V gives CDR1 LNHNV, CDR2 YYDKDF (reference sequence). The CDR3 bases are TGTGCCACCAGCAGAGATCGCGCGCTCTCTGGAAACACCATATATTTT. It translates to CATSRDRALSGNTIYF.

This CDR3 is CASSTGQNYGYTF. The DNA of the CDR3 is TGTGCCAGCAGTACCGGACAGAACTATGGCTACACCTTC. The chain links TRBV6-5 to TRBJ1-2, with D possibly being TRBD1 (6 bases). The CDR3 extends over 13 amino acids. Trimming shortened V by 5 bases and J by 2 bases, and 9 bases separated the two germline ends. Germline values: CDR1 MNHEY, CDR2 SVGAGI.

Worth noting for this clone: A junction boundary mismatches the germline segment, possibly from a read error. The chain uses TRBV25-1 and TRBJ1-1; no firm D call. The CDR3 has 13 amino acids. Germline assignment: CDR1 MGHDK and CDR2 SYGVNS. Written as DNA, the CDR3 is TGTGCCAGCGCCCCAGGCGGGAACAGTGAAGCTTTCTTT. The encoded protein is CASAPGGNSEAFF.

This CDR3 reads CASSYGTGEQFF. The CDR3 DNA reads TGTGCCAGCAGTTACGGGACAGGTGAGCAGTTCTTC. J is TRBJ2-1 and V is TRBV6-5, with 8 bases identical to TRBD1. The CDR3 loop spans 12 amino acids. V trimming: 2 bases; J trimming: 9 bases; junction bases outside the gene matches: 0. Germline CDR1 and CDR2: MNHEY and SVGAGI.

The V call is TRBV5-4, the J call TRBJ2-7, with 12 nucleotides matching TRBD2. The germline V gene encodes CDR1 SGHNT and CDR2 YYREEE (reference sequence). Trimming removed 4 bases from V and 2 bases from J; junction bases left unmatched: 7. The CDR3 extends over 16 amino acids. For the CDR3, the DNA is TGTGCCAGCAGCCTTGATCTAGCGGGAGGGGCCTACGAGCAGTACTTC. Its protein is CASSLDLAGGAYEQYF.

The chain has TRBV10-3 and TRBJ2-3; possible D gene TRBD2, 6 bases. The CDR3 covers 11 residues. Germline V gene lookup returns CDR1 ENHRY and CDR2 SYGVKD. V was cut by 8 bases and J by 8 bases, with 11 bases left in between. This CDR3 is CAIDLGGTQYF. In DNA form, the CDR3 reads TGTGCCATCGATCTGGGGGGTACGCAGTATTTT.

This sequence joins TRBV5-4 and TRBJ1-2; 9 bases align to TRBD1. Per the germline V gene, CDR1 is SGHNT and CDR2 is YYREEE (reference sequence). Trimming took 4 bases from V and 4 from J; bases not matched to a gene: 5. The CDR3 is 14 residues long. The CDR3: CASSLVTGGYGYTF. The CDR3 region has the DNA TGTGCCAGCAGCCTCGTGACAGGGGGCTATGGCTACACCTTC.

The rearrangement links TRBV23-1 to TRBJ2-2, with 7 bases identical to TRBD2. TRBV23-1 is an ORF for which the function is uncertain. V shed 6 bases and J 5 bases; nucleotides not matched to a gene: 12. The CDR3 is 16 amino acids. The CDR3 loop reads CASSPYNGGDTGELFF. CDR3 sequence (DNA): TGCGCCAGCAGCCCATATAATGGGGGGGATACCGGGGAGCTGTTTTTT.

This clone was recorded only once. CDR3 loop: CASSSRGYNEKLFF. CDR3 bases: TGTGCCAGCAGCTCCAGAGGGTATAATGAAAAACTGTTTTTT. This chain uses TRBV7-8 with TRBJ1-4, with unresolved D. CDR3 length: 14 amino acids. Trimming stripped 4 bases from V and 4 bases from J, with 10 bases between. Germline V gene sequence: CDR1 SGHVS, CDR2 FQNEAQ.

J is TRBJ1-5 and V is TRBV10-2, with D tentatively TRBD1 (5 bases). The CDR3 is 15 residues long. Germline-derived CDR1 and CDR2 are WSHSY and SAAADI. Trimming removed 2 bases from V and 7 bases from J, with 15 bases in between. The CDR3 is CASSENSRARQPQHF. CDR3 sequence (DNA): TGCGCCAGCAGTGAGAATAGCAGGGCCCGCCAGCCCCAGCATTTT.

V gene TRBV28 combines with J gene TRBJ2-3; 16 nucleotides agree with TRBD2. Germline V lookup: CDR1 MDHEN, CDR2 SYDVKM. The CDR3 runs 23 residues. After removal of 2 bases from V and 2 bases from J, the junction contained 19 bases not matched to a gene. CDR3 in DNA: TGTGCCAGCAGTTTAAACCACGGGACTAGCGGGAGGGGCCGACCCCAGTACACAGATACGCAGTATTTT. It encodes CASSLNHGTSGRGRPQYTDTQYF. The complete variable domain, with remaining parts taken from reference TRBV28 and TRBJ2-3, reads DVKVTQSSRYLVKRTGEKVFLECVQDMDHENMFWYRQDPGLGLRLIYFSYDVKMKEKGDIPEGYSVSREKKERFSLILESASTNQTSMYLCASSLNHGTSGRGRPQYTDTQYFGPGTRLTVL.

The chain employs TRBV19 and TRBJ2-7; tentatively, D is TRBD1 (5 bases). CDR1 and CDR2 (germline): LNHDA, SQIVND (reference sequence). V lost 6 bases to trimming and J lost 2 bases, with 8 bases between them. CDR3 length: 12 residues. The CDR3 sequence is CASRGEAYEQYF. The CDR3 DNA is TGTGCCAGTAGAGGGGAAGCCTACGAGCAGTACTTC.

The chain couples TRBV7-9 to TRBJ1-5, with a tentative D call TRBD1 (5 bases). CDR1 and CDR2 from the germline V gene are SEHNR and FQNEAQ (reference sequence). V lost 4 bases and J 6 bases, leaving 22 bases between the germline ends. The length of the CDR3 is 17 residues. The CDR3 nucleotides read TGTGCCAGCAGCTCCAGGGAGGGGAAGGATTACGGTCAGCCCCAGCATTTT. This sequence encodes CASSSREGKDYGQPQHF. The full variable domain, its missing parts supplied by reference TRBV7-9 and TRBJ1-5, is DTGVSQNPRHKITKRGQNVTFRCDPISEHNRLYWYRQTLGQGPEFLTYFQNEAQLEKSRLLSDRFSAERPKGSFSTLEIQRTEQGDSAMYLCASSSREGKDYGQPQHFGDGTRLSIL.